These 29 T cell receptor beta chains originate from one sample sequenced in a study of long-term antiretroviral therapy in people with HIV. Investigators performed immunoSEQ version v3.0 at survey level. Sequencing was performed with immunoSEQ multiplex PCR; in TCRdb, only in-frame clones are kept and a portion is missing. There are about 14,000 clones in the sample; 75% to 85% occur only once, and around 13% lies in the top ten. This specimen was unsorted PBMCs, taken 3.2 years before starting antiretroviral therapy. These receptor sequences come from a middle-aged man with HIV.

This chain's CDR3 is CASSQAGTPFTDTQYF. The CDR3 coding sequence is TGCGCCAGCAGCCAAGCCGGGACACCCTTCACAGATACGCAGTATTTT. The chain carries TRBV4-1 and TRBJ2-3; the D gene is possibly TRBD1 (6 bases). Looked up from germline, CDR1 is MGHRA and CDR2 is YSYEKL. This CDR3 region has 16 residues. V gave up 1 base and J gave up 2 bases, with 13 bases separating them.

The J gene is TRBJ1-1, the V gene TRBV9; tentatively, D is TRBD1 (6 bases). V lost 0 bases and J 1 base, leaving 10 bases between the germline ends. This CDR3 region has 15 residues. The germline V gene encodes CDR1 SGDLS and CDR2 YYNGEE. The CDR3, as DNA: TGTGCCAGCAGCGTAGATGGCAGGGGGAACACTGAAGCTTTCTTT. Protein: CASSVDGRGNTEAFF.

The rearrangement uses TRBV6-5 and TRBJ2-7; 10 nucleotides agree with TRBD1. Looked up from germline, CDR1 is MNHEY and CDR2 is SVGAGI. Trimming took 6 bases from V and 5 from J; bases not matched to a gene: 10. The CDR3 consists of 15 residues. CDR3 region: CASRGETGGRHEQYF. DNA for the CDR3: TGTGCCAGCAGGGGAGAGACAGGGGGCAGACACGAGCAGTACTTC.

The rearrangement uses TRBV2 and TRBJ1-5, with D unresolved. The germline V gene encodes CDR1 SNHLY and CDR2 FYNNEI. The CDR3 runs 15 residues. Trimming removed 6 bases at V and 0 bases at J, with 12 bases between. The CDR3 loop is CASRSGVDSNQPQHF. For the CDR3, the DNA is TGTGCCAGCAGGTCCGGGGTTGATAGCAATCAGCCCCAGCATTTT.

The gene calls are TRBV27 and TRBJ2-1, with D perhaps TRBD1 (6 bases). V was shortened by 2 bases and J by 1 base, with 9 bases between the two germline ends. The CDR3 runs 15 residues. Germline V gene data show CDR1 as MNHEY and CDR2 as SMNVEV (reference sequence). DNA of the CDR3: TGTGCCAGCAGTTTAATGGGGGCATCCTACAATGAGCAGTTCTTC. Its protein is CASSLMGASYNEQFF.

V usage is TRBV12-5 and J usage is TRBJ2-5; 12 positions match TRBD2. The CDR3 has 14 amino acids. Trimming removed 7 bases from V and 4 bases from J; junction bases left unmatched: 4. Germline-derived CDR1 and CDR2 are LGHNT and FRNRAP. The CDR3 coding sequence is TGTGCTAGTGCCCCTAGCGGGGGGGGAGAGACCCAGTACTTC. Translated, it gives CASAPSGGGETQYF.

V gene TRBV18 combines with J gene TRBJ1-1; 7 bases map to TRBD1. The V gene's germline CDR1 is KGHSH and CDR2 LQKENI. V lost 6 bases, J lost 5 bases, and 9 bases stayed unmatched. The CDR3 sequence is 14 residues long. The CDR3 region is CASSGNRGGTEAFF. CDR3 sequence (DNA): TGTGCCAGCTCTGGAAACAGGGGCGGAACTGAAGCTTTCTTT.

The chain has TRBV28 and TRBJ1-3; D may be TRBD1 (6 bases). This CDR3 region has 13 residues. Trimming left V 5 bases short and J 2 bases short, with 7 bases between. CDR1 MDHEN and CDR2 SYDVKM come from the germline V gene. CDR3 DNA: TGTGCCAGCAGTAGGGGGACTGGAAACACCATATATTTT. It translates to CASSRGTGNTIYF.

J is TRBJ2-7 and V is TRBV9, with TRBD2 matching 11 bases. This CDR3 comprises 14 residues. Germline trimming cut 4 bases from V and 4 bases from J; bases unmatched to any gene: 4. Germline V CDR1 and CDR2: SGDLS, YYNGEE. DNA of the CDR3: TGTGCCAGCAGCCCGCTAGCGGGGGGTTACGAGCAGTACTTC. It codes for CASSPLAGGYEQYF.

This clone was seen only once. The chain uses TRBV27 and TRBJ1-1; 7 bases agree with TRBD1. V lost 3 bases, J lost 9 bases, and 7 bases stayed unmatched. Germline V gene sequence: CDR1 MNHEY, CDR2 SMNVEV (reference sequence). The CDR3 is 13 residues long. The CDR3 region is CASSFYLGQKAFF. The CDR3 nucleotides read TGTGCCAGCAGTTTCTATCTGGGACAGAAAGCTTTCTTT.

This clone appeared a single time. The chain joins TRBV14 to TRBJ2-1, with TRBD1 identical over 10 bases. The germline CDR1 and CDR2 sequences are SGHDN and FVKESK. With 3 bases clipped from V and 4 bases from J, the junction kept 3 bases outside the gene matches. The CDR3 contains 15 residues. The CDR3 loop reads CASSQGQGFYNEQFF. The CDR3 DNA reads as TGTGCCAGCAGCCAGGGACAGGGGTTTTACAATGAGCAGTTCTTC.

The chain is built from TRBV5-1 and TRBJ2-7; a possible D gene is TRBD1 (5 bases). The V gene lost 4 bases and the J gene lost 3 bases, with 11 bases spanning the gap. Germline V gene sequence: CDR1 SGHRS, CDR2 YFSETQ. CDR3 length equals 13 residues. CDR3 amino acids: CASSPPDSYEQYF. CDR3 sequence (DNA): TGCGCCAGCAGCCCACCCGACAGCTACGAGCAGTACTTC.

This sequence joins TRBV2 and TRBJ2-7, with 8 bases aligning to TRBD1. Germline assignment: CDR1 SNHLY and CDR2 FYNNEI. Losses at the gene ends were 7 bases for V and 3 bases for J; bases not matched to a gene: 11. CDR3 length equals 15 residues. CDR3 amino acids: CASKTFRDRSYEQYF. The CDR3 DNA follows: TGTGCCAGCAAGACCTTCCGGGACAGGAGCTACGAGCAGTACTTC.

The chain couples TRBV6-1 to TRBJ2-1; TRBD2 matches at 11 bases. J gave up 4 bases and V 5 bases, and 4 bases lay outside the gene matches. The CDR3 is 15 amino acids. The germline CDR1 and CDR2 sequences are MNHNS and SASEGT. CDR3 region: CASSSTSGVYNEQFF. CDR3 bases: TGTGCCAGCAGTTCGACTAGCGGGGTTTACAATGAGCAGTTCTTC.

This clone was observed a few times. CDR3 sequence: CASSHGDSYNEQFF. The CDR3, as DNA: TGTGCCAGCAGCCACGGTGACTCCTACAATGAGCAGTTCTTC. The V gene is TRBV6-1, the J gene TRBJ2-1; D not certain. Germline V gene sequence: CDR1 MNHNS, CDR2 SASEGT. The V end was cut by 6 bases, the J end by 0 bases, with 9 bases between. The CDR3 is 14 amino acids.

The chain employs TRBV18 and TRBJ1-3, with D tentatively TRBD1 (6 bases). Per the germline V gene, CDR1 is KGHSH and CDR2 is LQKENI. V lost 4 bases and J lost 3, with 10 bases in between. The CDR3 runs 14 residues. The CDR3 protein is CASSQQGYGNTIYF. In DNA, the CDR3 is TGTGCCAGCTCACAACAGGGCTATGGAAACACCATATATTTT. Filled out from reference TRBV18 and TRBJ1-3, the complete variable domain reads NAGVMQNPRHLVRRRGQEARLRCSPMKGHSHVYWYRQLPEEGLKFMVYLQKENIIDESGMPKERFSAEFPKEGPSILRIQQVVRGDSAAYFCASSQQGYGNTIYFGEGSWLTVV.

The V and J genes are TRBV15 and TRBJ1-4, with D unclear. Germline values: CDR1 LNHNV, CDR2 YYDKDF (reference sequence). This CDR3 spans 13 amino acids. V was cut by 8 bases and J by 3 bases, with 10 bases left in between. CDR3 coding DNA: TGTGCCACCGAATCTCGACCTAATGAAAAACTGTTTTTT. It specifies CATESRPNEKLFF.

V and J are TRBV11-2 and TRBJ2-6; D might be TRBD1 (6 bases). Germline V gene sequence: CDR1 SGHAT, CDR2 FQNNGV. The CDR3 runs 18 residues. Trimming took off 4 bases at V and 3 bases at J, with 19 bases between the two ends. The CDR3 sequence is CASSSLRLQGGGANVLTF. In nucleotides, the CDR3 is TGTGCCAGCAGCTCCCTAAGGTTACAGGGCGGTGGGGCCAACGTCCTGACTTTC.

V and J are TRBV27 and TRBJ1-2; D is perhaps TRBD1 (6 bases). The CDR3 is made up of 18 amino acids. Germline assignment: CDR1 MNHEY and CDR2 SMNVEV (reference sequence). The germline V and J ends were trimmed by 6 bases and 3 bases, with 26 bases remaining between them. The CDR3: CASSIRLATGPADYGYTF. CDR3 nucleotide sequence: TGTGCCAGCAGCATTAGGCTCGCCACAGGGCCTGCAGACTATGGCTACACCTTC.

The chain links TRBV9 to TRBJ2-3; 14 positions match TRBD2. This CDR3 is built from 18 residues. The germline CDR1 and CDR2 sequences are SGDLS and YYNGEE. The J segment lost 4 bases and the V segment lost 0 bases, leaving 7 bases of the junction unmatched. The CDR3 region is CASSVASTSGGVSDTQYF. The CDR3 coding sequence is TGTGCCAGCAGCGTAGCTTCGACTAGCGGGGGGGTCTCAGATACGCAGTATTTT.

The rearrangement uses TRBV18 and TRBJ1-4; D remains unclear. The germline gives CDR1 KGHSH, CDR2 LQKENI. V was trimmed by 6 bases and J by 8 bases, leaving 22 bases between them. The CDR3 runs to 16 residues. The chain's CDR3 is CASSSAGSPGQEKLFF. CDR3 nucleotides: TGTGCCAGCTCGTCGGCCGGGAGCCCCGGGCAGGAAAAACTGTTTTTT.

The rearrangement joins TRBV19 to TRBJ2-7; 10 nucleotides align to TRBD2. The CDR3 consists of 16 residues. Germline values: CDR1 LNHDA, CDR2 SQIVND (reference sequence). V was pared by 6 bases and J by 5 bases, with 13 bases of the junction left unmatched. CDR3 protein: CASSYGTGTSVHEQYF. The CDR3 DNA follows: TGTGCCAGTAGCTATGGAACCGGGACTAGCGTCCACGAGCAGTACTTC.

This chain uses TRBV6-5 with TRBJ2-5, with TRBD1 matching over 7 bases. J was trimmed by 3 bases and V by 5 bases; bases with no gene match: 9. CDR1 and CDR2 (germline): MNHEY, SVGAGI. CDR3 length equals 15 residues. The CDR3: CASSPVRGSKETQYF. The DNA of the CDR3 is TGTGCCAGCAGTCCGGTCAGGGGGTCGAAAGAGACCCAGTACTTC.

DNA for the CDR3: TGTGCCAGCAGTTCAGATTCCCGGGACAGGGACAAGCATTTT. It yields the protein CASSSDSRDRDKHF. The rearrangement uses TRBV6-6 and TRBJ1-5; 9 nucleotides line up with TRBD1. The CDR3 loop spans 14 amino acids. Germline V gene data show CDR1 as MNHNY and CDR2 as SVGAGI (reference sequence). Trimming took 4 bases from V and 14 from J; bases not matched to a gene: 12.

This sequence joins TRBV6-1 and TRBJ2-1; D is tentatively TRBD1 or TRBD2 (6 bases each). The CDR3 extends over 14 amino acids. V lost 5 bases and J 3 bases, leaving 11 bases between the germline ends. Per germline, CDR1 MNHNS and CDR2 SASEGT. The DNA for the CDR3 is TGTGCCAGCAGTCCAAGGGGGGACTACAATGAGCAGTTCTTC. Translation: CASSPRGDYNEQFF.

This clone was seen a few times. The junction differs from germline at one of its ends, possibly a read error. CDR3 in amino acids: CASSSYRANYGYTF. In DNA, the CDR3 is TGTGCCAGTAGTTCCTACAGGGCTAACTATGGCTACACCTTC. The V and J genes are TRBV6-5 and TRBJ1-2; possibly TRBD1 for D (6 bases). The CDR3 runs 14 residues. The germline V gene encodes CDR1 MNHEY and CDR2 SVGAGI.

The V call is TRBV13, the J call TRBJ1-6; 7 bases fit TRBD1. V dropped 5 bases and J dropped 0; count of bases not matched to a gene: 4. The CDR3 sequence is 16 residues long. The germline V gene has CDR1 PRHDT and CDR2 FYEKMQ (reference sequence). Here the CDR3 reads CASSPDRSSYNSPLHF. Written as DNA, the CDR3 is TGTGCCAGCAGCCCGGACAGGAGCTCCTATAATTCACCCCTCCACTTT.

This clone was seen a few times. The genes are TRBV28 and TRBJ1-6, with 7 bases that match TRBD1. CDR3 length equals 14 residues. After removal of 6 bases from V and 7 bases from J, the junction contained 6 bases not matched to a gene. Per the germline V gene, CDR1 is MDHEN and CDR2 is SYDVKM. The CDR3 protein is CASSLTGNNSPLHF. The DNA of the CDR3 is TGTGCCAGCAGCCTGACAGGGAACAATTCACCCCTCCACTTT.

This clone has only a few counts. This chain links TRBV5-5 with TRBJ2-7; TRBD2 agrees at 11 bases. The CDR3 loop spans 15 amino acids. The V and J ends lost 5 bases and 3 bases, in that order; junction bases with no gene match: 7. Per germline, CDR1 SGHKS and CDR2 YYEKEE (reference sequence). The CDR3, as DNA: TGTGCCAGCAGTCTACTAGCGGGGGATCTCTACGAGCAGTACTTC. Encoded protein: CASSLLAGDLYEQYF.